These 18 T cell receptor beta chains were sequenced from one sample in a study of identical twins. Each CDR3 protein gets one entry after TCRdb re-called the 5' RACE reads with MiXCR. The profile shows some 590,000 distinct CDR3 sequences, roughly 9.9% of them singletons. The same sample was also used in a study of yellow fever vaccine responses in identical twins.

The sample comprised PBMCs. Every receptor here comes from a young woman in good health.

The chain couples TRBV14 to TRBJ1-2, with D perhaps TRBD1 (6 bases). Trimming stripped 4 bases from V and 4 bases from J, with 16 bases between. Germline CDR1 and CDR2: SGHDN and FVKESK. The CDR3 spans 15 residues. The CDR3 region has the DNA TGTGCCAGCAGCCCCACTGCGGGGGGCACCTATGGCTACACCTTC. Amino acids: CASSPTAGGTYGYTF.

The rearrangement uses TRBV29-1 and TRBJ2-3; D is uncertain. V dropped 6 bases and J dropped 3 bases, with 22 bases sitting between them. The CDR3 totals 16 residues. CDR1 SQVTM and CDR2 ANQGSEA come from the germline V gene. The CDR3, as DNA: TGCAGCGTGGTTTTGTGGTCGTCCGAAGGTACAGATACGCAGTATTTT. It is translated as CSVVLWSSEGTDTQYF.

V and J are TRBV7-2 and TRBJ2-7; TRBD2 matches 7 bases. The CDR3 totals 16 residues. Germline CDR1 is SGHTA and CDR2 is FQGNSA. Trimming took 1 base from V and 6 from J; bases not matched to a gene: 12. The DNA of the CDR3 is TGTGCCAGCAGCTTAGAGGCGGGGGACCGTTTTAGCGAGCAGTACTTC. It is translated as CASSLEAGDRFSEQYF.

This clonotype was counted a few times. V is TRBV5-6 and J is TRBJ2-2, with D maybe TRBD1 (6 bases). Germline V CDR1 and CDR2: SGHDT, YYEEEE. The CDR3 is made up of 15 amino acids. Trimming pared 4 bases from V and 5 bases from J, leaving 15 bases between. DNA of the CDR3: TGTGCCAGCAGCCTACGGGACAAAGCTACCGGGGAGCTGTTTTTT. Its protein product is CASSLRDKATGELFF.

This clonotype was recorded many times. The chain joins TRBV20-1 to TRBJ1-2, with TRBD1 as a possible D gene (6 bases). Trimming pared 3 bases from V and 7 bases from J, leaving 12 bases between. Per germline, CDR1 DFQATT and CDR2 SNEGSKA (reference sequence). This CDR3 region has 12 residues. The CDR3 spells CSARAQGRGYTF. The CDR3 DNA follows: TGCAGTGCTAGGGCACAGGGTCGTGGCTACACCTTC.

The rearrangement links TRBV11-1 to TRBJ2-1, with 8 positions matching TRBD2. The CDR3 consists of 19 residues. The J segment lost 4 bases and the V segment lost 4 bases, leaving 18 bases of the junction unmatched. Germline V CDR1 and CDR2: SGHAT, FQDESV (reference sequence). CDR3 sequence: CASSSSPGGALYTYNEQFF. CDR3 coding DNA: TGTGCCAGCAGCTCGTCTCCCGGGGGGGCCTTGTATACTTACAATGAGCAGTTCTTC. Together with reference TRBV11-1 and TRBJ2-1, the CDR3 gives the full variable domain: EAEVAQSPRYKITEKSQAVAFWCDPISGHATLYWYRQILGQGPELLVQFQDESVVDDSQLPKDRFSAERLKGVDSTLKIQPAELGDSAMYLCASSSSPGGALYTYNEQFFGPGTRLTVL.

The rearrangement uses TRBV5-1 and TRBJ2-2; TRBD1 aligns across 8 bases. CDR1 is SGHRS, CDR2 YFSETQ, per germline. The CDR3 spans 16 residues. After removal of 2 bases from V and 5 bases from J, the junction contained 8 bases not matched to a gene. CDR3 bases: TGCGCCAGCAGCTTTGGTGACAGGGGTGTAACCGGGGAGCTGTTTTTT. This codes for CASSFGDRGVTGELFF.

This clonotype turned up a few times. V and J are TRBV20-1 and TRBJ1-5; possibly TRBD1 for D (5 bases). Germline CDR1 reads DFQATT; CDR2 reads SNEGSKA (reference sequence). Trimming pared 1 base from V and 7 bases from J, leaving 11 bases between. The CDR3 runs to 13 residues. Here the CDR3 DNA reads TGCAGTGCTAGAGCCCAGGGCCCCCAGCCCCAGCATTTT. This codes for CSARAQGPQPQHF.

V is TRBV6-2 or TRBV6-3 and J is TRBJ1-5, with D perhaps TRBD1 (5 bases). This CDR3 has 14 residues. Germline-derived CDR1 and CDR2 are MNHEY and SVGEGT. Trimming pared 0 bases from V and 7 bases from J, leaving 10 bases between. The CDR3, as DNA: TGTGCCAGCAGTTACTCCGCGGGACTCCAGCCCCAGCATTTT. Translated, it gives CASSYSAGLQPQHF.

This clonotype came up a few times. The chain carries TRBV27 and TRBJ1-2; D unclear. This CDR3 has 14 residues. Trimming removed 6 bases at V and 8 bases at J, with 19 bases between. In germline, CDR1 is MNHEY, CDR2 SMNVEV (reference sequence). The CDR3 protein is CASSPGVDLLGYTF. DNA of the CDR3: TGTGCCAGCAGCCCCGGGGTTGATCTTTTGGGCTACACCTTC.

This chain uses TRBV5-1 with TRBJ2-7; 9 bases align to TRBD1. J was trimmed by 4 bases and V by 3 bases; bases with no gene match: 8. The CDR3 runs 15 residues. Germline CDR1 SGHRS, CDR2 YFSETQ. CDR3 sequence (DNA): TGCGCCAGCAGCTCGGACAGGGGACCTCTATACGAGCAGTACTTC. It yields the protein CASSSDRGPLYEQYF.

This clonotype has at least ten counts. The rearrangement links TRBV5-1 to TRBJ2-2; 12 bases are a match to TRBD2. The germline CDR1 and CDR2 sequences are SGHRS and YFSETQ. CDR3 length: 19 residues. J was trimmed by 1 base and V by 0 bases; bases with no gene match: 7. The CDR3 region has the DNA TGCGCCAGCAGCTTGGTGGTACTAGCGGGAGGCAAGAACACCGGGGAGCTGTTTTTT. Translating it yields CASSLVVLAGGKNTGELFF.

This clonotype was found many times. DNA of the CDR3: TGTGCCAGCAGCAAAGTTAGCGGGAGTAAAAGCGATGAGCAGTTCTTC. This gives the protein CASSKVSGSKSDEQFF. The chain joins TRBV21-1 to TRBJ2-1; whether TRBD2, the table's D call, matches the DNA was not checked. TRBV21-1 has pseudogene status. CDR3 length: 16 residues.

Ten or more counts support this clonotype. The rearrangement links TRBV14 to TRBJ2-3; TRBD2 agrees at 8 bases. The CDR3 covers 15 residues. Germline CDR1 reads SGHDN; CDR2 reads FVKESK. Trimming at V came to 4 bases and at J to 5 bases, leaving 8 bases not matched to a gene. For the CDR3, the DNA is TGTGCCAGCAGCCCTGTACGGCTAGCGGGAGATACGCAGTATTTT. Protein sequence: CASSPVRLAGDTQYF.

This clonotype was found a few times. The chain combines TRBV7-9 with TRBJ2-1, with D hard to call. From germline, CDR1 is SEHNR and CDR2 FQNEAQ (reference sequence). The CDR3 sequence is 14 residues long. Trimming took off 5 bases at V and 9 bases at J, with 17 bases between the two ends. DNA for the CDR3: TGTGCCAGCAGCCCACTACCCGGCTGGGGTGAGCAGTTCTTC. Its translation is CASSPLPGWGEQFF.

This clonotype was recorded many times. The genes are TRBV20-1 and TRBJ2-3, with D hard to call. This CDR3 spans 13 amino acids. Trimming took off 1 base at V and 7 bases at J, with 12 bases between the two ends. The germline V gene encodes CDR1 DFQATT and CDR2 SNEGSKA (reference sequence). DNA of the CDR3: TGCAGTGCTAGAGTGGGAACTCTGAATACGCAGTATTTT. Its translation is CSARVGTLNTQYF.

The chain links TRBV28 to TRBJ2-6, with TRBD1 matching 8 bases. Losses at the gene ends were 6 bases for V and 0 bases for J; bases not matched to a gene: 10. The germline CDR1 and CDR2 sequences are MDHEN and SYDVKM. The CDR3 has 18 residues. The CDR3 DNA sequence: TGTGCCAGCAGCCCAGGACAGGGTCGATCCTCTGGGGCCAACGTCCTGACTTTC. Encoded protein: CASSPGQGRSSGANVLTF.

The rearrangement links TRBV7-2 to TRBJ2-2; D may be TRBD1 (6 bases). Germline loops: CDR1 SGHTA, CDR2 FQGNSA. CDR3 length equals 16 residues. With 5 bases removed from V and 4 bases from J, the gap between germline ends came to 17 bases. This chain's CDR3 is CASSPSVGAGTGELFF. In nucleotides, the CDR3 is TGTGCCAGCAGCCCCTCCGTGGGGGCTGGCACCGGGGAGCTGTTTTTT.